Following are 3 T cell receptor beta chains from one sample sequenced in a study of T cells in Graves' hyperthyroidism and ophthalmopathy. RNA transcripts were the template for amplifying TCR beta CDR3 regions. The HTBI set primed first-round TCR CDR3 RT-PCR. TCRdb fed the multiplex PCR reads into MiXCR, producing one record per CDR3 protein. The sample includes under 500,000 distinct CDR3 sequences, over 12% of them seen just once. Source material: blood. These receptors were collected from a man aged 50 to 60 with Graves' ophthalmopathy.

The rearrangement links TRBV14 to TRBJ2-2; 7 bases are a match to TRBD1. V lost 6 bases to trimming and J lost 7 bases; unmatched junction nucleotides: 8. Germline CDR1 SGHDN, CDR2 FVKESK. This CDR3 comprises 14 residues. CDR3 DNA: TGTGCCAGCAGTTACGACAGGGTCGACGGGGAGCTGTTTTTT. Translated: CASSYDRVDGELFF.

With regard to this clonotype: The junction shows a germline mismatch at one end, possibly a read error. CDR3 residues: CASSIQGDTRELFF. CDR3 in DNA: TGCGCCAGCAGTATCCAGGGGGACACCCGGGAGCTGTTTTTT. V usage is TRBV5-1 and J usage is TRBJ2-2; 7 bases agree with TRBD1. CDR1 and CDR2 (germline): SGHRS, YFSETQ. This CDR3 is built from 14 residues.

This rearrangement joins TRBV5-4 to TRBJ1-1; the D gene is possibly TRBD1 (5 bases). Germline V CDR1 and CDR2: SGHNT, YYREEE (reference sequence). The CDR3 consists of 15 residues. Trimming stripped 0 bases from V and 4 bases from J, with 13 bases between. The CDR3 loop is CASSLGQGGSTEAFF. CDR3 coding DNA: TGTGCCAGCAGCTTGGGTCAGGGAGGAAGCACTGAAGCTTTCTTT.